A selection of T cell receptor beta chains follows, all from one sample in a study of vaccination effects on CD4 cells after COVID-19. Their antigens remain unidentified. The repertoire was sequenced with immunoSEQ multiplex PCR; TCRdb's copy has only in-frame clones and lacks some. This sample has 25,000 to 30,000 clones; approximately 80% occur once, and the top ten carry about 20%. The sequencing used CD4+ T cells from PBMCs cultured with HCoV-NL63 spike peptides, collected before COVID-19 vaccination. These receptors all come from a human donor who received a COVID-19 vaccine. CDR3s include the opening cysteine and the closing phenylalanine or tryptophan. A D gene is named only where the DNA matches it firmly. Clone size is stated in some rows and not others, as once, few, many or a class when expanded.

CASVRGPSELFF	TGTGCCAGCGTACGGGGGCCGTCCGAACTGTTTTTT	TRBV21-1	TRBJ1-4	-	-
CASSQDPRDRGPFGNTIYF	TGTGCCAGCAGCCAAGATCCGCGGGACAGGGGCCCGTTTGGAAACACCATATATTTT	TRBV3-1/TRBV3-2	TRBJ1-3	TRBD1	-
CASSLGHAPDYGYTF	TGCGCCAGCAGCTTGGGTCATGCGCCCGACTATGGCTACACCTTC	TRBV5-1	TRBJ1-2	-	-
CASSYGEPAGATGELFF	TGTGCCAGCAGTTACGGGGAACCGGCGGGGGCCACCGGGGAGCTGTTTTTT	TRBV6-2/TRBV6-3	TRBJ2-2	-	-
CASSPILDSPEAFF	TGCGCCAGCAGCCCAATACTGGACAGCCCTGAAGCTTTCTTT	TRBV4-3	TRBJ1-1	-	-
CASSQKTAASGNTIYF	TGTGCCAGCAGCCAAAAGACGGCGGCCTCTGGAAACACCATATATTTT	TRBV7-2	TRBJ1-3	-	-
CASSLGRRNEKLFF	TGCGCCAGCAGCTTGGGGCGGAGAAATGAAAAACTGTTTTTT	TRBV5-1	TRBJ1-4	-	few
CASSLGGTGPYNEQFF	TGTGCCAGCAGCTTAGGAGGGACAGGGCCTTACAATGAGCAGTTCTTC	TRBV11-3	TRBJ2-1	TRBD1	-
CASSLGGSSGLATNEKLFF	TGTGCCAGCAGCCTCGGGGGGAGTTCGGGGCTTGCAACTAATGAAAAACTGTTTTTT	TRBV3-1/TRBV3-2	TRBJ1-4	-	-
CASSLNARNYGYTF	TGTGCCAGCAGTTTAAACGCCAGAAACTATGGCTACACCTTC	TRBV28	TRBJ1-2	-	-
CASSTANTGELFF	TGTGCCAGCAGCACAGCGAACACCGGGGAGCTGTTTTTT	TRBV2	TRBJ2-2	-	once
CASSPNDASPLHF	TGTGCCAGCAGCCCAAACGATGCTTCACCCCTCCACTTT	TRBV3-1/TRBV3-2	TRBJ1-6	-	-
CASSVPNGLNEQFF	TGTGCCAGCAGTGTCCCTAACGGACTAAATGAGCAGTTCTTC	TRBV25-1	TRBJ2-1	-	few
CASSPSVGAGELFF	TGTGCCAGCAGCCCTAGCGTCGGGGCCGGGGAGCTGTTTTTT	TRBV28	TRBJ2-2	-	-
CASSQVTRTVYGYTF	TGCGCCAGCAGCCAAGTAACCCGGACGGTCTATGGCTACACCTTC	TRBV4-1	TRBJ1-2	-	-
CASSRTPRARQETQYF	TGTGCCAGCAGCCGAACTCCTAGGGCCCGTCAAGAGACCCAGTACTTC	TRBV9	TRBJ2-5	-	-
CASSEASVGLSDNEQFF	TGTGCCAGCAGTGAAGCGTCTGTGGGACTATCTGACAATGAGCAGTTCTTC	TRBV2	TRBJ2-1	TRBD2	once
CSAIVYRDRKNTYEQYF	TGCAGCGCCATTGTTTATCGGGACAGGAAAAATACCTACGAGCAGTACTTC	TRBV29-1	TRBJ2-7	TRBD1	-
CASSRNSPLHF	TGTGCCAGCAGCCGAAACTCACCCCTCCACTTT	TRBV11-2	TRBJ1-6	-	few
CSVQEGVGYTIYF	TGCAGCGTTCAGGAAGGAGTAGGATACACCATATATTTT	TRBV29-1	TRBJ1-3	-	-
CASRDRATNEKLFF	TGTGCCAGCAGAGACCGTGCAACTAATGAAAAACTGTTTTTT	TRBV2	TRBJ1-4	-	-
CASSPSGTLQFMGYGYTF	TGTGCCAGCAGCCCATCCGGGACTTTACAATTTATGGGATATGGCTACACCTTC	TRBV9	TRBJ1-2	-	-
CASSPMGEDTQYF	TGTGCCAGCAGTCCCATGGGGGAAGATACGCAGTATTTT	TRBV6-6	TRBJ2-3	-	-
CASTKPGSATNEKLFF	TGTGCCAGCACCAAACCCGGGTCCGCCACAAATGAAAAACTGTTTTTT	TRBV6-6	TRBJ1-4	-	-
CASSLYGTSGRYEQFF	TGTGCCAGCAGCCTATACGGGACTAGCGGGAGGTATGAGCAGTTCTTC	TRBV3-1/TRBV3-2	TRBJ2-1	TRBD2	-
CASSGKGTANTEAFF	TGTGCCAGCAGCGGTAAAGGGACAGCGAACACTGAAGCTTTCTTT	TRBV5-6	TRBJ1-1	TRBD1	-
CASSIPGETQYF	TGTGCCAGTAGTATTCCCGGAGAGACCCAGTACTTC	TRBV19	TRBJ2-5	-	-
CASSRGGGYGYTF	TGTGCCAGCAGTCGTGGGGGGGGCTATGGCTACACCTTC	TRBV6-5	TRBJ1-2	-	-
CASSYLPGLAGTSTDTQYF	TGTGCCAGCAGTTACTTACCGGGACTAGCGGGGACTAGCACAGATACGCAGTATTTT	TRBV6-2/TRBV6-3	TRBJ2-3	TRBD2	-
CASSLKNEQFF	TGTGCCAGCAGTTTGAAGAATGAGCAGTTCTTC	TRBV28	TRBJ2-1	-	-
CASSLDGFYGYTF	TGTGCCAGCAGCTTGGACGGCTTCTATGGCTACACCTTC	TRBV5-4	TRBJ1-2	-	-
CASSFWGQGWTHEQYF	TGTGCCAGCAGTTTTTGGGGACAGGGGTGGACCCACGAGCAGTACTTC	TRBV27	TRBJ2-7	TRBD1	-
CASSLEGMAFF	TGCGCCAGCAGCTTGGAAGGGATGGCTTTCTTT	TRBV5-1	TRBJ1-1	-	-
CASSGDSYYGYTF	TGTGCCAGCAGTGGGGACTCCTACTATGGCTACACCTTC	TRBV11-2	TRBJ1-2	-	-
CASSLASSGNTIYF	TGCGCCAGCAGCTTGGCGTCCTCTGGAAACACCATATATTTT	TRBV5-1	TRBJ1-3	-	-
CSVSGTNEAFF	TGCAGCGTTTCCGGGACAAACGAAGCTTTCTTT	TRBV29-1	TRBJ1-1	-	-
CASSLGEANQPQHF	TGCGCCAGCAGCTTGGGGGAAGCCAATCAGCCCCAGCATTTT	TRBV5-1	TRBJ1-5	-	-